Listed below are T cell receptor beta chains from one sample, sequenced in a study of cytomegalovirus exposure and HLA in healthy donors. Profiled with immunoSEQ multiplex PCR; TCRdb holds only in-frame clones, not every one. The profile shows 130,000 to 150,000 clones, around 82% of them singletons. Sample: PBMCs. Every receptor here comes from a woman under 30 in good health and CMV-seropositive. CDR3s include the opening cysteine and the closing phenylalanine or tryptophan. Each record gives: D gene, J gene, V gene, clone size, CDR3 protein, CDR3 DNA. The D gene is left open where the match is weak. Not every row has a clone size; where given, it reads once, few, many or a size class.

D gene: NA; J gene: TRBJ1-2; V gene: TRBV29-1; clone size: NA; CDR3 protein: CSVDGVLSYGYTF; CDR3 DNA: TGCAGCGTTGACGGGGTTCTCAGCTATGGCTACACCTTC
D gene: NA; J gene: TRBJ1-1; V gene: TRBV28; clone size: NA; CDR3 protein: CASNPRQVVAEAFF; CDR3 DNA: TGTGCCAGCAACCCGAGACAGGTGGTGGCTGAAGCTTTCTTT
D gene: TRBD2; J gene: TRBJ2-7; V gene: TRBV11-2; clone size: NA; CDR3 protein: CASSLATGLAGGTTYEQYF; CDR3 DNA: TGTGCCAGCAGCTTAGCTACGGGACTAGCGGGGGGGACAACCTACGAGCAGTACTTC
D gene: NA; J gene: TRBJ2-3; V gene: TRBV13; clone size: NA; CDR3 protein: CASSPLSYSDTQYF; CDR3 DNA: TGTGCCAGCAGCCCTCTGAGTTACTCAGATACGCAGTATTTT
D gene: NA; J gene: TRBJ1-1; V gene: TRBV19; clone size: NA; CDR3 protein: CASSPNGGYTEAFF; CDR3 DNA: TGTGCCAGTAGTCCAAATGGGGGGTACACTGAAGCTTTCTTT
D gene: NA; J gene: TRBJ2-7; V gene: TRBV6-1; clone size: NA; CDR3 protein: CASSEGHNYEQYF; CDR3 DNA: TGTGCCAGCAGTGAGGGACACAACTACGAGCAGTACTTC
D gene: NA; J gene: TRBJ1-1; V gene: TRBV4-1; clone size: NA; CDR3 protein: CASSQAQGTPEAFF; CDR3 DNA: TGCGCCAGCAGCCAAGCACAGGGCACCCCCGAAGCTTTCTTT
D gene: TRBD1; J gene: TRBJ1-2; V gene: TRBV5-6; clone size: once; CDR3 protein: CASSPWDRPNYGYTF; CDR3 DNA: TGTGCCAGCAGCCCCTGGGACAGGCCTAACTATGGCTACACCTTC
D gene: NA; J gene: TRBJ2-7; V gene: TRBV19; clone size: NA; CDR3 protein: CASSPTSTHYEQYF; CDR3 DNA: TGTGCCAGTAGCCCGACTAGTACCCATTACGAGCAGTACTTC
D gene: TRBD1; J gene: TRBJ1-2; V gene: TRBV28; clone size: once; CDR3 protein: CASSSHLAGGVGGYTF; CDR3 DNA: TGTGCCAGCAGTTCACACCTCGCAGGGGGCGTCGGTGGCTACACCTTC
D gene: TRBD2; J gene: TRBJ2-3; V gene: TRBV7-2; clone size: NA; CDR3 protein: CASSLGLAADTQYF; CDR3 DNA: TGTGCCAGCAGCTTAGGTCTAGCGGCAGATACGCAGTATTTT
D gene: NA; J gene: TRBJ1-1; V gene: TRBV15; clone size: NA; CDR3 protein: CATSRRGNTEAFF; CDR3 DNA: TGTGCCACCAGCAGAAGGGGGAACACTGAAGCTTTCTTT
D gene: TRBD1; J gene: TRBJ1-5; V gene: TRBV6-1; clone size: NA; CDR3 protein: CASSSGTGKQPQHF; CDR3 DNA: TGTGCCAGCAGTTCCGGGACAGGTAAACAGCCCCAGCATTTT
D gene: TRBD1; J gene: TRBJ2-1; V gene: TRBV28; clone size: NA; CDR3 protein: CASSATGTGYNEQFF; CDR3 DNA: TGTGCCAGCAGTGCGACCGGGACAGGGTACAATGAGCAGTTCTTC
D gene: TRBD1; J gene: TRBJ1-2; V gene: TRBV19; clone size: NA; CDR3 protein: CASSVTGGMRGYTF; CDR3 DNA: TGTGCCAGTAGTGTGACAGGGGGGATGAGAGGCTACACCTTC
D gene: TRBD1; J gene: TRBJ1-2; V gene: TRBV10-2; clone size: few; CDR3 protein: CASKEGTGGSHGYTF; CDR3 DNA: TGCGCCAGCAAAGAAGGGACAGGGGGGAGTCATGGCTACACCTTC
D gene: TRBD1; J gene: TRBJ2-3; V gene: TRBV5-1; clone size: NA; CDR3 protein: CASRSTGGTDTQYF; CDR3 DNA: TGCGCCAGCAGGTCTACAGGGGGGACAGATACGCAGTATTTT
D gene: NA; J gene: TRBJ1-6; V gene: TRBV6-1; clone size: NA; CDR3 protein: CASNPGSSPLHF; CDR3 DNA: TGTGCCAGCAACCCAGGGTCCTCACCCCTCCACTTT
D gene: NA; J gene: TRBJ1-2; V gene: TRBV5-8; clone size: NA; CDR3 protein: CASSLQRGSGYTF; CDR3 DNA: TGTGCCAGCAGCTTGCAAAGGGGCTCTGGCTACACCTTC
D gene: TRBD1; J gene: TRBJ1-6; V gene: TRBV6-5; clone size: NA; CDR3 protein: CASSARTGRNSPLHF; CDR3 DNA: TGTGCCAGCAGTGCCCGGACAGGGAGGAATTCACCCCTCCACTTT
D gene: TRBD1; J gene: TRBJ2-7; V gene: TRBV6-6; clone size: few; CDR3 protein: CASGTGAEQYF; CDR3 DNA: TGTGCCAGCGGGACAGGGGCCGAGCAGTACTTC
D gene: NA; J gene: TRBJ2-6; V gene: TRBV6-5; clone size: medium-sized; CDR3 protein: CASSSGLSGANVLTF; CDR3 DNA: TGTGCCAGCAGTTCGGGACTCTCTGGGGCCAACGTCCTGACTTTC
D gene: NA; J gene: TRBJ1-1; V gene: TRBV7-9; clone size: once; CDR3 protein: CASSLAAGILPTEAFF; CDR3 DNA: TGTGCCAGCAGCTTAGCGGCAGGGATCCTCCCCACTGAAGCTTTCTTT
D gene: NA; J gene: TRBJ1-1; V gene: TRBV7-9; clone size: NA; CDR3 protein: CASSLAGLPEAFF; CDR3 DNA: TGTGCCAGCAGCTTAGCGGGGCTCCCTGAAGCTTTCTTT
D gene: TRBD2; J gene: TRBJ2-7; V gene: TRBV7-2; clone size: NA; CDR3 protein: CASSLEWAGGREQYF; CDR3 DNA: TGTGCCAGCAGCTTAGAATGGGCGGGGGGGCGTGAGCAGTACTTC
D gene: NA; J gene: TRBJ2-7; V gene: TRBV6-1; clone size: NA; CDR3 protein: CASSAGRGIYEQYF; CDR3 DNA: TGTGCCAGCAGTGCTGGGAGGGGGATCTACGAGCAGTACTTC
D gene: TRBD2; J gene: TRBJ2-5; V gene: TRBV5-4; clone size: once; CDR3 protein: CASSTIAGGPEETQYF; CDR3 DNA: TGTGCCAGCAGCACGATAGCGGGGGGGCCAGAGGAGACCCAGTACTTC
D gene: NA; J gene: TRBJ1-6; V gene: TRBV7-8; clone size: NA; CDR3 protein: CASSSKLDSPLHF; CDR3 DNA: TGTGCCAGCAGCTCTAAACTGGATTCACCCCTCCACTTT
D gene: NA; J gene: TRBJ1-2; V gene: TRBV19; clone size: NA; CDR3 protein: CASSAETSNYGYTF; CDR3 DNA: TGTGCCAGTAGCGCGGAAACTTCTAACTATGGCTACACCTTC
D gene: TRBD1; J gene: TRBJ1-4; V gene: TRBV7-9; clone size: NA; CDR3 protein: CASSPRQGSEKLFF; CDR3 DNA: TGTGCCAGCAGCCCCCGACAGGGTTCCGAAAAACTGTTTTTT
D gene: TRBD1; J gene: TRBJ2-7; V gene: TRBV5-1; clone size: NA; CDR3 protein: CASSHSPPGGPTYEQYF; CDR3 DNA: TGCGCCAGCAGCCACTCTCCCCCAGGGGGTCCCACCTACGAGCAGTACTTC
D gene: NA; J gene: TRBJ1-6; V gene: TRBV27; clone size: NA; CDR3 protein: CASRYQPSSPLHF; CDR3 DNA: TGTGCCAGCAGATACCAACCTAGTTCACCCCTCCACTTT
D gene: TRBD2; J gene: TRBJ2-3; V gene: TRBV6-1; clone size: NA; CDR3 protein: CASSELPTSGGTNTDTQYF; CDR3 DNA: TGTGCCAGCAGTGAACTCCCGACTAGCGGGGGGACCAACACAGATACGCAGTATTTT
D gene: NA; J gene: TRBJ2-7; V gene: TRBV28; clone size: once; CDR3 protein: CASRGSPGSSEQYF; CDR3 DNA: TGTGCCAGCAGAGGGAGTCCCGGGTCCTCCGAGCAGTACTTC
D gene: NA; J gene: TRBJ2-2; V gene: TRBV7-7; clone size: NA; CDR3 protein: CASSPLFPPGELFF; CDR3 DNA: TGTGCCAGCAGCCCCTTGTTCCCCCCCGGGGAGCTGTTTTTT
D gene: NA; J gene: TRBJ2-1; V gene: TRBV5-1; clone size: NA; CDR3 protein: CASSLAQVGPREQFF; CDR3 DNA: TGCGCCAGCAGCTTGGCCCAGGTCGGTCCTCGAGAGCAGTTCTTC
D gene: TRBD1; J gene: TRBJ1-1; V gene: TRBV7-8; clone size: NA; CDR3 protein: CASSADRVATEAFF; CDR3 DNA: TGTGCCAGCAGCGCGGACAGGGTGGCCACTGAAGCTTTCTTT
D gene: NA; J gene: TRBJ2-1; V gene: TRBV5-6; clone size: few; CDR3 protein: CASSTGNEQFF; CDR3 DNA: TGTGCCAGCAGCACAGGTAATGAGCAGTTCTTC
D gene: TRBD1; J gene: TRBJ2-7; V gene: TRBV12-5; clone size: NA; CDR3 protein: CASALQGNYEQYF; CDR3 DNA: TGTGCTAGTGCCTTACAGGGGAACTACGAGCAGTACTTC
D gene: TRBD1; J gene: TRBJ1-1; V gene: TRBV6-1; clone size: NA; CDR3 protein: CASPRGLGTEAFF; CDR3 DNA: TGTGCCAGCCCCAGGGGGCTCGGCACTGAAGCTTTCTTT
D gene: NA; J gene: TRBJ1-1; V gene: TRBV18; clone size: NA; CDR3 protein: CASSPWQFTEAFF; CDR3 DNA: TGTGCCAGCTCACCATGGCAGTTCACTGAAGCTTTCTTT
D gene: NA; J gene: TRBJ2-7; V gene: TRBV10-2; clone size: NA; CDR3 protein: CASSPRQAHSYEQYF; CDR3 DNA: TGCGCCAGCAGCCCCAGACAGGCCCACTCCTACGAGCAGTACTTC
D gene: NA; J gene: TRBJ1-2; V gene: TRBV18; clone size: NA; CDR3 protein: CASSPLPNRGYGYTF; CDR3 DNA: TGTGCCAGCTCACCACTTCCGAACCGCGGGTATGGCTACACCTTC
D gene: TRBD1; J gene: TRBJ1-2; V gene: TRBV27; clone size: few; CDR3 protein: CASSFGTGSYGYTF; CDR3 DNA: TGTGCCAGCAGTTTCGGGACAGGGTCCTATGGCTACACCTTC
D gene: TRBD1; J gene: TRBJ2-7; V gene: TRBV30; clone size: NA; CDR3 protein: CAWGQGAAYEQYF; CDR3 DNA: TGTGCCTGGGGCCAGGGGGCGGCCTACGAGCAGTACTTC
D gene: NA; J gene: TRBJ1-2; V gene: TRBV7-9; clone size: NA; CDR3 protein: CASSLLPGFYGYTF; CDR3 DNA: TGTGCCAGCAGCTTACTTCCGGGATTCTATGGCTACACCTTC
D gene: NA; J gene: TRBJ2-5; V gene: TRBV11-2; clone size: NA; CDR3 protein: CASSLDGGLRSWETQYF; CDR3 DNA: TGTGCCAGCAGCTTAGATGGCGGACTCCGCTCGTGGGAGACCCAGTACTTC
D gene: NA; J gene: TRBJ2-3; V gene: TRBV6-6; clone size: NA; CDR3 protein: CASSPMGGGTTQYF; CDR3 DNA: TGTGCCAGCAGTCCAATGGGGGGAGGAACGACGCAGTATTTT
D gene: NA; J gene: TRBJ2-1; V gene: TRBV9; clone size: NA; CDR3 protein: CASSVGASGNEQFF; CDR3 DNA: TGTGCCAGCAGCGTAGGGGCGAGCGGCAATGAGCAGTTCTTC
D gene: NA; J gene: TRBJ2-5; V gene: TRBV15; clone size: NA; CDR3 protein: CATSRDRVETQYF; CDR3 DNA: TGTGCCACCAGCAGAGATCGCGTGGAGACCCAGTACTTC